This is a list of T cell receptor beta chains from one sample in a study of T cells in localized non-small cell lung cancer. The assay was immunoSEQ multiplex PCR, and TCRdb's table has in-frame clones only and misses some. Among roughly 16,000 clones listed, roughly 80% were seen once. Sequenced here: peripheral blood, sampled before any cancer treatment. These receptors were collected from a male donor at least 60 years old with stage I lung adenocarcinoma. The CDR3 runs from the conserved cysteine through the conserved F or W. Each record gives: V gene, D gene, J gene, clone size, CDR3 DNA, CDR3 protein. D genes are given only for firm matches. Clone size appears in some rows only: once, few, many, or a class for an expanded clone.

>TRBV27|-|TRBJ2-3|-
TGTGCCAGCGGAGGGGGGGGATATAGCACAGATACGCAGTATTTT
CASGGGGYSTDTQYF
>TRBV30|-|TRBJ2-3|-
TGTGCCTGGAGTCTACTCCCCGGGACACGGACAGATACGCAGTATTTT
CAWSLLPGTRTDTQYF
>TRBV5-1|TRBD2|TRBJ2-3|-
TGCGCCAGCAGCTTGGGCACTAGCGGTAGCACAGATACGCAGTATTTT
CASSLGTSGSTDTQYF
>TRBV19|TRBD2|TRBJ2-5|-
TGTGCCAGGTCGGGGGGTCGGAAGACCCAGTACTTC
CARSGGRKTQYF
>TRBV6-5|-|TRBJ2-7|-
TGTGCCAGCAGTTACGAGGGGCGCTACGAGCAGTACTTC
CASSYEGRYEQYF
>TRBV5-1|-|TRBJ2-7|-
TGCGCCAGCAGCTTGGGGTTGGGGAGCTCAGGAACCGTGGACGAGCAGTACTTC
CASSLGLGSSGTVDEQYF
>TRBV6-5|TRBD1|TRBJ1-4|-
TGTGCCAGCAGCCCAGGGGGAGACGAAAAACTGTTTTTT
CASSPGGDEKLFF
>TRBV13|-|TRBJ2-5|-
TGTGCCAGCAGCTTACCGGACACCCGCCAAGAGACCCAGTACTTC
CASSLPDTRQETQYF
>TRBV19|-|TRBJ2-3|-
TGTGCCAGTAGGCTAGCTGGAGATACGCAGTATTTT
CASRLAGDTQYF
>TRBV18|-|TRBJ2-3|-
TGTGCCAGCTCACCTAGGGGGGAGACGCAGTATTTT
CASSPRGETQYF
>TRBV10-3|-|TRBJ2-2|-
TGTGCCATCAGTGACTCCGCCAGTACGTACACCGGGGAGCTGTTTTTT
CAISDSASTYTGELFF
>TRBV30|TRBD2|TRBJ2-4|-
TGTGCCTGGAGTGCCGGACTAGCGGGAACGGTCATTCAGTACTTC
CAWSAGLAGTVIQYF
>TRBV5-1|TRBD2|TRBJ2-3|-
TGCGCCAGCAGCTATGGGACTAGCTGGCAATCGGCTAGCACAGATACGCAGTATTTT
CASSYGTSWQSASTDTQYF
>TRBV11-3|-|TRBJ2-5|-
TGTGCCAGCAGCCCAGGGAATACACCGGGGGAGACCCAGTACTTC
CASSPGNTPGETQYF
>TRBV28|TRBD1|TRBJ2-7|-
TGTGCCAGTGGCTTTTTGGACAGGGCGTACGAGCAGTACTTC
CASGFLDRAYEQYF
>TRBV12-5|-|TRBJ1-3|-
TGTGCTAGTGGTCCTAAGGTGGGAAACACCATATATTTT
CASGPKVGNTIYF
>TRBV19|-|TRBJ1-2|-
TGTGCCAGTAGTATAGTGGGGGCTGGCTACACCTTC
CASSIVGAGYTF
>TRBV10-3|-|TRBJ2-7|-
TGTGCCATCAGTGAGTCTCCAGGGGCCTACGAGCAGTACTTC
CAISESPGAYEQYF
>TRBV30|-|TRBJ1-6|-
TGTGCCTGGAGTCGGGCGAATTCACCCCTCCACTTT
CAWSRANSPLHF
>TRBV29-1|-|TRBJ2-1|-
TGCAGCGTTGAAGATTACAGGAACAATGAGCAGTTCTTC
CSVEDYRNNEQFF
>TRBV7-8|-|TRBJ1-2|-
TGTGCCAGCAGCGGCCCGACAGGAAACTATGGCTACATCTTC
CASSGPTGNYGYIF
>TRBV27|-|TRBJ1-5|-
TGTGCCAGCAGTTTATCCGGGACAAATAGCAATCAGCCCCAGCATTTT
CASSLSGTNSNQPQHF
>TRBV19|TRBD1|TRBJ1-4|-
TGTGCCATACAGGGGGAAAATGAAAAACTGTTTTTT
CAIQGENEKLFF
>TRBV4-1|-|TRBJ2-1|-
TGCGCCAGCAGCCAAGATCGGCGCGGGACCTACAATGAGCAGTTCTTC
CASSQDRRGTYNEQFF
>TRBV6-1|-|TRBJ2-1|-
TGTGCCAGCAGTGATCGAGACAGTTCCAATGAGCAGTTCTTC
CASSDRDSSNEQFF
>TRBV29-1|TRBD1|TRBJ1-6|-
TGCAGCGTTGGGACAGGGGCTACTAATTCACCCCTCCACTTT
CSVGTGATNSPLHF
>TRBV27|TRBD1|TRBJ2-5|-
TGTGCCAGTAGGATGTCCGATGCCGGGACAGGGAGTGGGGAGACCCAGTACTTC
CASRMSDAGTGSGETQYF
>TRBV7-3|TRBD2|TRBJ2-1|-
TGTGCCAGCGGGACTAGCGGGAGTTTTTATGGTAGAGATGAGCAGTTCTTC
CASGTSGSFYGRDEQFF
>TRBV5-4|-|TRBJ2-2|-
TGTGCCAGCAGCTTTCCGCAGGGAAAACCCGGTGGCGGGGAGCTGTTTTTT
CASSFPQGKPGGGELFF
>TRBV10-1|-|TRBJ1-2|-
TGCGCCAGCAGCGAAACAGGGATCCCCTTCTATGGCTACACCTTC
CASSETGIPFYGYTF
>TRBV6-5|-|TRBJ2-5|few
TGTGCCAGCAGCCCCTCTCGGGGGGAGACCCAGTACTTC
CASSPSRGETQYF
>TRBV4-2|-|TRBJ2-3|once
TGTGCCAGCAGCCTAGGAGCGGGTTCTAGCACAGATACGCAGTATTTT
CASSLGAGSSTDTQYF
>TRBV11-3|TRBD1|TRBJ1-2|-
TGTGCCAGCAGTCGCTGGGACAGGGGGTTTCGTGGCTACACCTTC
CASSRWDRGFRGYTF
>TRBV6-6|TRBD1|TRBJ2-7|-
TGTGCCACGTTACAGTACCGGGACAGGGGGCGCGAGCAGTACTTC
CATLQYRDRGREQYF
>TRBV19|-|TRBJ2-6|-
TGTGCCAGTATCGGTATTGTAGCTGGGGCCAACGTCCTGACTTTC
CASIGIVAGANVLTF
>TRBV28|TRBD2|TRBJ2-5|-
TGTGCCAGCAGAGCTAGGGCTAGCGGGAGGGCCCTGAAGACCCAGTACTTC
CASRARASGRALKTQYF
>TRBV6-1|-|TRBJ1-4|-
TGTGCCAGCAACCAACAGGGAGGGGAAAAACTGTTTTTT
CASNQQGGEKLFF
>TRBV4-2|TRBD1|TRBJ1-2|-
TGTGCCAGCAGCCAGGGACAGGGCTTCCAGGATAACTATGGCTACACCTTC
CASSQGQGFQDNYGYTF
>TRBV4-1|-|TRBJ2-1|-
TGCGCCAGCAGCCAATCCCCGGACTCGTCCGGCTTCAATGAGCAGTTCTTC
CASSQSPDSSGFNEQFF
>TRBV28|TRBD2|TRBJ2-7|-
TGTGCCAGCAGCCACCAGCGGGAGTTTGTCGAGCAGTACTTC
CASSHQREFVEQYF
>TRBV7-2|TRBD1|TRBJ2-7|-
TGTGCCAGCAGCACCCAGGGACAGGGTATGGGGTACGAGCAGTACTTC
CASSTQGQGMGYEQYF
>TRBV10-2|-|TRBJ1-5|-
TGCGCCAGCAGTGATCTTGGCGGAAATCAGCCCCAGCATTTT
CASSDLGGNQPQHF
>TRBV18|-|TRBJ2-4|-
TGTGCCAGCTCACCAGCGGCGGAACCAAAAAACATTCAGTACTTC
CASSPAAEPKNIQYF
>TRBV9|-|TRBJ2-3|-
TGTGCCAGCAGCGTAGGGGTCGGGGGCCCGGGCACAGATACGCAGTATTTT
CASSVGVGGPGTDTQYF
>TRBV2|TRBD2|TRBJ2-2|-
TGTGCCAGCAGTGAAGCGGCTAGCGGGGGTTACGGGGAGCTGTTTTTT
CASSEAASGGYGELFF
>TRBV6-5|-|TRBJ2-7|once
TGTGCCAGCAATTTGAGAAGGGGCTCCTACGAGCAGTACTTC
CASNLRRGSYEQYF
>TRBV5-1|-|TRBJ1-2|-
TGCGCCAGCAGCTTGGACGCCCGACAGCGGACCGACTTC
CASSLDARQRTDF
>TRBV7-9|TRBD2|TRBJ2-2|-
TGTGCCGCGAACGGGGGGGCGAACACCGGGGAGCTGTTTTTT
CAANGGANTGELFF
>TRBV7-2|TRBD2|TRBJ2-1|-
TGTGCCAGCAGCTTATTTGCGGGAGGGAAGCCCAATGAGCAGTTCTTC
CASSLFAGGKPNEQFF
>TRBV7-3|-|TRBJ2-3|few
TGTGCCAGCAGCGAATTAGCTGGCACGCAGTATTTT
CASSELAGTQYF
>TRBV9|TRBD1|TRBJ2-5|-
TGTGCCAGCAGCTCCGGGACAGGGGGCGTTAAGACCCAGTACTTC
CASSSGTGGVKTQYF
>TRBV7-2|-|TRBJ1-1|few
TGTGCCAGCAGCCGGATCCCCTGGCAAGCTTTCTTT
CASSRIPWQAFF
>TRBV7-2|-|TRBJ2-7|-
TGTGCCAGCAGCCCTGGATCACCCTACGAGCAGTACTTC
CASSPGSPYEQYF
>TRBV18|TRBD2|TRBJ2-1|-
TGTGCCAGCACTAGCGGGAGGGGTATCCATGAGCAGTTCTTC
CASTSGRGIHEQFF
>TRBV6-1|-|TRBJ1-1|-
TGTGCCAGTCAGGAAAGGTTGAACACTGAAGCTTTCTTT
CASQERLNTEAFF
>TRBV6-5|-|TRBJ1-6|-
TGTGCCAGCAGGCTGGACCCAAGGGGTTCACCCCTCCACTTT
CASRLDPRGSPLHF
>TRBV7-9|-|TRBJ2-1|-
TGTGCCAGCAGCTCATACGGGTGGGAGCAGTTCTTC
CASSSYGWEQFF
>TRBV6-1|-|TRBJ2-1|-
TGTGCCAGCAGTGAAAATGGGGAGGATGAGCAGTTCTTC
CASSENGEDEQFF
>TRBV5-1|-|TRBJ1-2|-
TGCGCCAGCAGCTTCAACTTGGGGGCTAACTATGGCTACACCTTC
CASSFNLGANYGYTF
>TRBV7-9|TRBD1|TRBJ2-2|-
TGTGCCAGCAGCACCGGACAGGGAAAGACCGGGGAGCTGTTTTTT
CASSTGQGKTGELFF